The 18 T cell receptor beta chains listed next were all sequenced from one sample in a study of shared clonotypes between healthy human individuals. Only in-frame clones appear in the TCRdb table, and some are missing; sequencing was by immunoSEQ multiplex PCR. The table lists approximately 2.5 million clones, more than 80% of them singletons. Sequencing was done on a sample of naive CD4+ T cells sorted from blood. Described subset: CD45RA+ positively selected. Every receptor here comes from a young man in good health.

The J gene is TRBJ2-3, the V gene TRBV5-1, with 10 bases lining up with TRBD2. The CDR3 length is 16 residues. Trimming removed 1 base from V and 6 bases from J; junction bases left unmatched: 8. Germline CDR1 is SGHRS and CDR2 is YFSETQ. CDR3 bases: TGCGCCAGCAGCTTGAACACAGCGGGGGGGACTGATACGCAGTATTTT. Residues: CASSLNTAGGTDTQYF.

This chain links TRBV5-1 with TRBJ2-6; D is unclear. Germline CDR1 SGHRS, CDR2 YFSETQ. The V end was cut by 0 bases, the J end by 9 bases, with 7 bases between. The CDR3 contains 13 residues. The CDR3 loop reads CASSLESGNVLTF. For the CDR3, the DNA is TGCGCCAGCAGCTTGGAATCGGGCAACGTCCTGACTTTC.

This chain uses TRBV11-3 with TRBJ2-1; 8 nucleotides align to TRBD1. The trim removed 5 bases at V and 4 bases at J, leaving 13 bases unmatched. The CDR3 is made up of 17 amino acids. CDR1 and CDR2 from the germline V gene are SGHNT and YENEEA. The CDR3 DNA reads TGTGCCAGCAGCCTAGGTCTCGGGACAGGTTGGTACAATGAGCAGTTCTTC. Translating it yields CASSLGLGTGWYNEQFF. The whole variable domain, remainder taken from reference TRBV11-3 and TRBJ2-1, is EAGVVQSPRYKIIEKKQPVAFWCNPISGHNTLYWYLQNLGQGPELLIRYENEEAVDDSQLPKDRFSAERLKGVDSTLKIQPAELGDSAVYLCASSLGLGTGWYNEQFFGPGTRLTVL.

The V and J genes are TRBV18 and TRBJ1-2; no firm D call. Germline V gene data show CDR1 as KGHSH and CDR2 as LQKENI. V was shortened by 6 bases and J by 8 bases, with 13 bases between the two germline ends. The CDR3 has 12 residues. The CDR3 here is CASSTTSMGYTF. The CDR3 DNA reads TGTGCCAGCTCCACGACCAGTATGGGCTACACCTTC.

The rearrangement joins TRBV10-3 to TRBJ1-1, with D possibly TRBD1 on 6 matching bases. The length of the CDR3 is 15 residues. The germline V and J ends were trimmed by 3 bases and 6 bases, with 17 bases remaining between them. Germline V gene sequence: CDR1 ENHRY, CDR2 SYGVKD. CDR3: CAISDGTGLVPEAFF. The CDR3 bases are TGTGCCATCAGTGATGGAACAGGGCTGGTCCCTGAAGCTTTCTTT.

V is TRBV4-3 and J is TRBJ2-4; the match to TRBD1 covers 7 bases. Germline V lookup: CDR1 LGHNA, CDR2 YSLEER. V dropped 4 bases and J dropped 12; count of bases not matched to a gene: 12. The CDR3 is 14 residues long. The DNA for the CDR3 is TGCGCCAGCAGCCCATCGGACGGCCCAGGGGGTCAGTACTTC. Translation gives CASSPSDGPGGQYF.

The chain couples TRBV6-5 to TRBJ1-5, with a possible D match to TRBD1 (5 bases). With 5 bases removed from V and 0 bases from J, the gap between germline ends came to 11 bases. Germline V CDR1 and CDR2: MNHEY, SVGAGI. This CDR3 region has 15 residues. The CDR3 DNA is TGTGCCAGCAGTATAAATGGGGGTAGCAATCAGCCCCAGCATTTT. It encodes CASSINGGSNQPQHF.

The chain uses TRBV7-8 and TRBJ1-4; 7 bases are a match to TRBD1. Germline CDR1 and CDR2: SGHVS and FQNEAQ. This CDR3 has 14 residues. V shed 5 bases, J shed 8 bases, and the junction held 8 bases outside the gene matches. The CDR3 loop is CASSLDRVVEKLFF. CDR3 nucleotide sequence: TGTGCCAGCAGCCTCGACAGGGTTGTAGAAAAACTGTTTTTT.

The chain links TRBV23-1 to TRBJ2-7, with TRBD2 matching over 12 bases. TRBV23-1 is reported as an ORF; its role is uncertain. The trim removed 4 bases at V and 0 bases at J, leaving 13 bases unmatched. This CDR3 region has 19 residues. The CDR3: CASSRLRLAGEIPSYEQYF. The CDR3 nucleotides read TGCGCCAGCAGTCGTTTGCGACTAGCGGGAGAGATACCCTCCTACGAGCAGTACTTC.

This sequence joins TRBV5-6 and TRBJ2-7; 9 bases match TRBD1. Germline V gene sequence: CDR1 SGHDT, CDR2 YYEEEE. V gave up 3 bases and J gave up 2 bases; unmatched junction bases: 9. CDR3 length: 16 residues. The CDR3 coding sequence is TGTGCCAGCAGCTCTCCCCGGGACAGGGTTACCTACGAGCAGTACTTC. Residues: CASSSPRDRVTYEQYF.

The chain carries TRBV5-1 and TRBJ2-6, with D maybe TRBD2 (6 bases). V was shortened by 3 bases and J by 0 bases, with 13 bases between the two germline ends. This CDR3 region has 17 residues. Per the germline V gene, CDR1 is SGHRS and CDR2 is YFSETQ. The chain's CDR3 is CASSSGGLISGANVLTF. Here the CDR3 DNA reads TGCGCCAGCAGCTCCGGAGGGTTAATCTCTGGGGCCAACGTCCTGACTTTC.

This chain joins TRBV19 and TRBJ2-5; a possible D gene is TRBD1 (6 bases). Germline CDR1 LNHDA, CDR2 SQIVND (reference sequence). The CDR3 has 13 amino acids. V was clipped by 3 bases and J by 4 bases, with 9 bases between them. The CDR3 sequence is CASSITGIETQYF. CDR3 nucleotides: TGTGCCAGTAGTATCACAGGGATAGAGACCCAGTACTTC.

V usage is TRBV7-6 and J usage is TRBJ1-1; weak D call: TRBD1 (6 bases). Per the germline V gene, CDR1 is SGHVS and CDR2 is FNYEAQ. This CDR3 has 16 amino acids. Trimming left V 1 base short and J 0 bases short, with 12 bases between. In DNA form, the CDR3 reads TGTGCCAGCAGCTTAGGGGCGGCAGGGGTGAACACTGAAGCTTTCTTT. It translates to CASSLGAAGVNTEAFF.

The V and J genes are TRBV2 and TRBJ2-7; tentatively, D is TRBD1 (5 bases). This CDR3 spans 14 amino acids. V lost 6 bases to trimming and J lost 2 bases, with 14 bases between them. Germline V gene lookup returns CDR1 SNHLY and CDR2 FYNNEI. The CDR3 protein is CASRRTQGAYEQYF. The DNA of the CDR3 is TGTGCCAGCAGAAGGACGCAAGGGGCCTACGAGCAGTACTTC.

The chain carries TRBV2 and TRBJ2-1; D might be TRBD2 (6 bases). Germline CDR1 reads SNHLY; CDR2 reads FYNNEI. V was trimmed by 8 bases and J by 2 bases, leaving 16 bases between them. The length of the CDR3 is 15 residues. The CDR3 coding sequence is TGTGCCAGCCGTAAATGGGCGGGGCCCTACAATGAGCAGTTCTTC. Translated: CASRKWAGPYNEQFF.

The chain couples TRBV7-9 to TRBJ1-1; TRBD1 agrees at 7 bases. The J segment lost 0 bases and the V segment lost 4 bases, leaving 5 bases of the junction unmatched. The CDR3 runs 15 residues. Per the germline V gene, CDR1 is SEHNR and CDR2 is FQNEAQ (reference sequence). The chain's CDR3 is CASSYGQALNTEAFF. In DNA form, the CDR3 reads TGTGCCAGCAGCTATGGACAGGCCCTGAACACTGAAGCTTTCTTT.

Of note for this clone: Distinct nucleotide sequences in the sample also encode this CDR3. The rearrangement uses TRBV28 and TRBJ1-3; D is unresolved. Trimming removed 5 bases from V and 0 bases from J, with 2 bases in between. CDR1 and CDR2 from the germline V gene are MDHEN and SYDVKM. CDR3 size: 12 residues. The CDR3 sequence: CASSVSGNTIYF. In nucleotides, the CDR3 is TGTGCCAGCAGTGTCTCTGGAAACACCATATATTTT.

CDR3 loop: CASSMPRTIPWDYGYTF. DNA for the CDR3: TGTGCCAGTAGTATGCCGCGGACAATCCCCTGGGACTATGGCTACACCTTC. The chain employs TRBV19 and TRBJ1-2; tentative D call: TRBD1 (5 bases). Germline values: CDR1 LNHDA, CDR2 SQIVND (reference sequence). The CDR3 runs 17 residues. The V end lost 3 bases, the J end lost 3 bases, and 20 bases lay between the germline ends.